This TCR beta chain comes out of a study of shared T cell receptors in the human thymus. Generated by immunoSEQ multiplex PCR, the TCRdb table keeps only in-frame clones and is missing some. The sample contains hundreds of thousands of clones, around 78% of which appear only once. V trimming: 1 base; J trimming: 8 bases; junction bases outside the gene matches: 6. Germline lookup yields CDR1 SGHAT and CDR2 FQNNGV. The CDR3 runs to 17 residues. These data are also associated with another study on human thymus T cells. As reported in that work: From resections taken during corrective heart surgery, the thymus tissue was obtained.

The origin of this receptor is a boy under three years old with a congenital heart defect. The J gene is TRBJ2-1, the V gene TRBV11-2, with 15 bases matching TRBD2. Source material: thymocytes. CDR3: CASSLGGGTSGRYEQFF. For the CDR3, the DNA is TGTGCCAGCAGCTTAGGAGGCGGGACTAGCGGGAGGTATGAGCAGTTCTTC.